This T cell receptor (beta chain) was identified in a study of immune evolution from preneoplasia to lung adenocarcinoma. The study's findings and limits: Top clone share appeared to fall from AAH through AIS, MIA, adenocarcinoma. Later-stage lesions seemingly showed higher T cell density and diversity than normal lung.

This clone was seen only a few times. The antigen is undetermined. Profiling relied on immunoSEQ multiplex PCR, and the TCRdb table lists in-frame clones only, not all of them. The data contain fewer than 4,000 clones, approximately 50% of them singletons. The V end was cut by 2 bases, the J end by 6 bases, with 16 bases between. Germline V gene data show CDR1 as GTSNPN and CDR2 as SVGIG (reference sequence). This CDR3 spans 14 amino acids. Histologic diagnosis was independently verified by two lung pathologists. The chain has TRBV30 and TRBJ1-1; no clear D gene. The sample consisted of FFPE normal lung tissue adjacent to the tumor. This TCR was sampled from a person in their fifties with lung adenocarcinoma. CDR3 sequence: CAWSTNPINSEAFF. The CDR3 coding sequence is TGTGCCTGGAGTACAAACCCTATAAACTCTGAAGCTTTCTTT.